Detailed here is one TCR beta chain. Its antigen remains unknown. This sample is part of a study of T cell responses to AZD1222 COVID-19 vaccine. Findings and limits, study-wide: Clonal diversity may have been underestimated, and the donors were mostly white British, with more females than males. When two AZD1222 doses had been given, Spike-specific TCR breadth and depth rose.

Sequencing used immunoSEQ multiplex PCR; TCRdb keeps in-frame clones, though not all of them. The table has some 80,000 clones, roughly 88% seen once. The CDR3 consists of 13 residues. Trimming stripped 0 bases from V and 7 bases from J, with 4 bases between. CDR1 MNHEY and CDR2 SVGAGI come from the germline V gene. The TCR comes from an adult who received the MenACWY meningococcal vaccine as a control. The sequences come from peripheral blood, collected 28 days after the second dose of the MenACWY control vaccine. J is TRBJ1-6 and V is TRBV6-5, with D unclear. Written as DNA, the CDR3 is TGTGCCAGCAGTTACTCGGGAAATTCACCCCTCCACTTT. Amino acids: CASSYSGNSPLHF.